This T cell receptor (beta chain) comes out of a study of Ad26.COV2.S vaccination and SARS-CoV-2 variants. Study as a whole: Participants got Ad26.COV2.S intramuscularly, once or twice 56 days apart.

For this clone: One end of the junction fails to match germline, which may point to a read error.

Regarding treatment: some 20 received Ad26.COV2.S at low or high dose, single or two shots; about 5 received placebo; per-sample allocation not given. Samples were taken on day 63 after the first vaccine or placebo injection. The vaccine antigen was prefusion-stabilized Wuhan SARS-CoV-2 spike. Generated by immunoSEQ multiplex PCR, the TCRdb table keeps only in-frame clones and is missing some. The table has about 400,000 clones, roughly 85% seen once. This sample comprised peripheral blood, obtained in a trial of Ad26.COV2.S vaccine versus placebo. The sequence was obtained from a person between 18 and 59 years old who received the Ad26.COV2.S COVID-19 vaccine or a placebo.

This chain's CDR3 is CASREDGSSGNTIYF. The DNA for the CDR3 is TGTGCCAGCAGAGAAGACGGTAGCTCTGGAAACACCATATATTTT. The rearrangement joins TRBV6-1 to TRBJ1-3; D is uncertain. The CDR3 sequence is 15 residues long. Germline V gene data show CDR1 as MNHNS and CDR2 as SASEGT.